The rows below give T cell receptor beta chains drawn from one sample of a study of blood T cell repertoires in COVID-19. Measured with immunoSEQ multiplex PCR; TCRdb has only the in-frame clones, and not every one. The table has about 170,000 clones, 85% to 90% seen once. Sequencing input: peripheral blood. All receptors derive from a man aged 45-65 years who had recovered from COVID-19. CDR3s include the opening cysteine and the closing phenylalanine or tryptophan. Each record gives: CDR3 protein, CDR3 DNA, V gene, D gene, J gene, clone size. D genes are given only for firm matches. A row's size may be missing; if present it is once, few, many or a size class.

CDR3: CASSYSSRVYAFF
DNA: TGTGCCAGCAGTTACTCGAGCAGGGTATATGCTTTCTTT
V: TRBV6-2/TRBV6-3
D: -
J: TRBJ1-1
size: once

CDR3: CASSYSRQASYEQYF
DNA: TGTGCCAGCAGTTACTCGAGACAGGCTTCCTACGAGCAGTACTTC
V: TRBV6-5
D: -
J: TRBJ2-7
size: -

CDR3: CASSLGRGPHNEQFF
DNA: TGTGCCAGCAGCTTAGGGCGGGGGCCTCACAATGAGCAGTTCTTC
V: TRBV7-7
D: -
J: TRBJ2-1
size: -

CDR3: CASSPQIGQGYEQYF
DNA: TGTGCCAGCAGCCCCCAGATAGGACAGGGCTACGAGCAGTACTTC
V: TRBV7-2
D: TRBD1
J: TRBJ2-7
size: -

CDR3: CASSFTGQGRGYTF
DNA: TGTGCCAGCAGTTTCACGGGACAGGGGAGAGGCTACACCTTC
V: TRBV6-5
D: TRBD1
J: TRBJ1-2
size: once

CDR3: CASSPLTRTNEKLFF
DNA: TGTGCCAGCAGCCCGCTAACTAGAACTAATGAAAAACTGTTTTTT
V: TRBV7-9
D: -
J: TRBJ1-4
size: once

CDR3: CASYSGRTGGERYGYTF
DNA: TGTGCCAGCTATTCTGGAAGGACAGGGGGCGAGAGGTATGGCTACACCTTC
V: TRBV28
D: TRBD1
J: TRBJ1-2
size: -

CDR3: CASSSGYEQYF
DNA: TGTGCCAGCAGCTCCGGTTACGAGCAGTACTTC
V: TRBV5-6
D: -
J: TRBJ2-7
size: -

CDR3: CASTQTVGGGQYF
DNA: TGTGCCAGCACCCAGACGGTAGGGGGCGGCCAGTACTTC
V: TRBV12-3/TRBV12-4
D: TRBD1
J: TRBJ2-7
size: -

CDR3: CASSLWTGGYEQYF
DNA: TGCGCCAGCAGCTTGTGGACAGGGGGCTACGAGCAGTACTTC
V: TRBV5-1
D: TRBD1
J: TRBJ2-7
size: -

CDR3: CASSTRTGITDTQYF
DNA: TGTGCCAGCAGCACCCGGACAGGGATCACAGATACGCAGTATTTT
V: TRBV7-2
D: TRBD1
J: TRBJ2-3
size: once

CDR3: CSASKLDYGYTF
DNA: TGCAGTGCTAGTAAGCTGGACTATGGCTACACCTTC
V: TRBV20-1
D: -
J: TRBJ1-2
size: -

CDR3: CASRTGDTEAFF
DNA: TGTGCCAGCAGGACAGGGGACACTGAAGCTTTCTTT
V: TRBV27
D: TRBD1
J: TRBJ1-1
size: -

CDR3: CASSLVGGDYNEQFF
DNA: TGTGCCAGCAGTTTAGTGGGAGGCGACTACAATGAGCAGTTCTTC
V: TRBV27
D: -
J: TRBJ2-1
size: once

CDR3: CSVATGTGVNYGYTF
DNA: TGCAGCGTCGCCACCGGGACAGGGGTCAACTATGGCTACACCTTC
V: TRBV29-1
D: TRBD1
J: TRBJ1-2
size: few

CDR3: CATRASGGAGQETQYF
DNA: TGTGCCACCAGGGCTAGCGGGGGGGCGGGCCAAGAGACCCAGTACTTC
V: TRBV15
D: TRBD2
J: TRBJ2-5
size: -

CDR3: CASSLGRQLYQPQHF
DNA: TGTGCCAGCAGCTTGGGTCGACAGTTATATCAGCCCCAGCATTTT
V: TRBV5-6
D: -
J: TRBJ1-5
size: -

CDR3: CASSPVGTNPLGKNIQYF
DNA: TGTGCCAGCAGCCCCGTAGGGACTAACCCTTTGGGCAAAAACATTCAGTACTTC
V: TRBV7-2
D: TRBD2
J: TRBJ2-4
size: -

CDR3: CASSLGPVLGPYEQYF
DNA: TGTGCCAGCAGCTTAGGTCCGGTACTAGGGCCCTACGAGCAGTACTTC
V: TRBV7-2
D: -
J: TRBJ2-7
size: -

CDR3: CASSSSTVLNEKLFF
DNA: TGTGCCAGCAGCTCATCGACAGTCCTCAATGAAAAACTGTTTTTT
V: TRBV7-2
D: -
J: TRBJ1-4
size: once

CDR3: CSVEEEGSREQYF
DNA: TGCAGCGTTGAAGAGGAAGGATCTAGGGAGCAGTACTTC
V: TRBV29-1
D: -
J: TRBJ2-7
size: -

CDR3: CASSPPGPVGYTF
DNA: TGCGCCAGCAGCCCCCCAGGTCCGGTCGGCTACACCTTC
V: TRBV4-1
D: -
J: TRBJ1-2
size: -